This TCR beta chain was found in a study of blood T cell repertoires in COVID-19. Study context: Sites across the United States, Italy and Spain contributed samples from acute and convalescent COVID-19. Sources were T cells, B-cell-depleted T cells, or PBMCs; the material itself was cDNA or gDNA.

The Seattle site enrolled patients during active infection and followed them longitudinally. Authors' methods: Reference gene primer amplification gave estimated nucleated cell counts. The method was immunoSEQ multiplex PCR; TCRdb's version includes in-frame clones alone and lacks a portion of them. V, J and clone size are those of that table, while D and trimming were read from the DNA. The sample consists of 200,000 to 300,000 clones, 85% of them appearing once. V trimming: 3 bases; J trimming: 7 bases; junction bases outside the gene matches: 6. This CDR3 comprises 14 residues. Germline V gene lookup returns CDR1 LGHNA and CDR2 YSLEER.

Specimen: peripheral blood. This receptor was identified in a man over 45 with COVID-19, enrolled during active disease. The genes are TRBV4-3 and TRBJ1-5; 7 bases map to TRBD1. This chain's CDR3 is CASSHGAGGQPQHF. In DNA form, the CDR3 reads TGCGCCAGCAGCCATGGGGCAGGGGGACAGCCCCAGCATTTT.